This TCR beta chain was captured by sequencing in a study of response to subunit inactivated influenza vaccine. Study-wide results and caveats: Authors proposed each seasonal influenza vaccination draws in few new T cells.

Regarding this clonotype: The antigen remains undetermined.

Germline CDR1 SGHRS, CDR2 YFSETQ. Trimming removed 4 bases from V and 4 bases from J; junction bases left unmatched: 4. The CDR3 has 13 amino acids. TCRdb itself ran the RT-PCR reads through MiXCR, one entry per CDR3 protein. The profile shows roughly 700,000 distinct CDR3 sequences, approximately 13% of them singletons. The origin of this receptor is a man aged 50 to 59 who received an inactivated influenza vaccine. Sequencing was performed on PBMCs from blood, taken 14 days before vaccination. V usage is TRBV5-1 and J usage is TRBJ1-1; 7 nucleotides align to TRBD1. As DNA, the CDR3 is TGCGCCAGCAGCGCCCAGGGGGTCACTGAAGCTTTCTTT. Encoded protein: CASSAQGVTEAFF.